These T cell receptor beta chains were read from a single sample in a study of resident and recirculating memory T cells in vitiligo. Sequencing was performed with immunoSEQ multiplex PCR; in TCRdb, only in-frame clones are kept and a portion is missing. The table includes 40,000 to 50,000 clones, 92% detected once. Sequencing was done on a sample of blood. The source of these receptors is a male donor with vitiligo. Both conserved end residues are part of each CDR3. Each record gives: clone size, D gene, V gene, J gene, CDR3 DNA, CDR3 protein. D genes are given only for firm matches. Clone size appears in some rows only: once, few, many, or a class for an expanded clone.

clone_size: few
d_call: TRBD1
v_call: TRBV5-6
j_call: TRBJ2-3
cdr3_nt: TGTGCCAGCAGCGTCAGGGGGTCAGATACGCAGTATTTT
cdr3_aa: CASSVRGSDTQYF

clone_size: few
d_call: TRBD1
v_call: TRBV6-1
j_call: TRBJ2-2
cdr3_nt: TGTGCCAGCAGTGAAGGGACAGGGGGAATCGGGGAGCTGTTTTTT
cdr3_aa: CASSEGTGGIGELFF

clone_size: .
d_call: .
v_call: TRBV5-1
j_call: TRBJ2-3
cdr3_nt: TGCGCCAGCAGCCCCGGTGGCACAGATACGCAGTATTTT
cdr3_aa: CASSPGGTDTQYF

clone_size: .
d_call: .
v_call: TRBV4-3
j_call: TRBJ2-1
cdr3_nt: TGCGCCAGCAGCCAAGATCGTGGAGGACTCGGCAATGAGCAGTTCTTC
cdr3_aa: CASSQDRGGLGNEQFF

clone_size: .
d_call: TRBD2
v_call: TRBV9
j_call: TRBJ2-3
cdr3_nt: TGTGCCAGCAGCCCAGGACTAGCCCTCCCAGATACGCAGTATTTT
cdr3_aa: CASSPGLALPDTQYF

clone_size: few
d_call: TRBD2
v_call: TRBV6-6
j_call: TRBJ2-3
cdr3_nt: TGTGCCAGCAGTTCTTTCGGCGGGGGGGTCTCAGATACGCAGTATTTT
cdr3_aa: CASSSFGGGVSDTQYF

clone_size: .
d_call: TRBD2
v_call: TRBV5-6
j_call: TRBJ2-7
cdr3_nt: TGTGCCAGCAGCCGGACTAGCGGGGCCACCTACGAGCAGTACTTC
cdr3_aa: CASSRTSGATYEQYF

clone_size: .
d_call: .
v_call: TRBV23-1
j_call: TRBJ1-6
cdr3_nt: TGCGCCAGCAGCAAAATTTCACCCCTCCACTTT
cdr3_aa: CASSKISPLHF

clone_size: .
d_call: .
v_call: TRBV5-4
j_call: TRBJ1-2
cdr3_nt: TGTGCCAGCAGCCCCGACAGGATCTATGGCTACACCTTC
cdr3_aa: CASSPDRIYGYTF

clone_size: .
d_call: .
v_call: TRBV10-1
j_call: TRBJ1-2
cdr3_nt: TGCGCCAGCAGTGAGTCCTGGTGGGACTCGACCGACTCCTATGGCTACACCTTC
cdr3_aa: CASSESWWDSTDSYGYTF

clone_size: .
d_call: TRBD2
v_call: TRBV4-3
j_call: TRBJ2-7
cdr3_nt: TGCGCCAGCAGCCAAGAAGACGGGGGGGCGTCCGAGCAGTACTTC
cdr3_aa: CASSQEDGGASEQYF

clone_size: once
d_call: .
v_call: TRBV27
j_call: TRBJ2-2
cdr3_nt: TGTGCCAGCAGAGTTCCCCGCGGCATTGGCACCGGGGAGCTGTTTTTT
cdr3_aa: CASRVPRGIGTGELFF

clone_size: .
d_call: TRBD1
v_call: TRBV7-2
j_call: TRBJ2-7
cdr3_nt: TGTGCCAGCACCCCGGGGACAGGGTTTCCCGAGCAGTACTTC
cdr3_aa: CASTPGTGFPEQYF

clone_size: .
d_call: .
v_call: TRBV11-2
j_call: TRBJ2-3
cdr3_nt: TGTGCCAGCAGCTTAAGAAGTGGGATCCGGGGGACAGATACGCAGTATTTT
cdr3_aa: CASSLRSGIRGTDTQYF

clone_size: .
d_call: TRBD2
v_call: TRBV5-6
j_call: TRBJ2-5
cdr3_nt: TGTGCCAGCAGCAAGTTAGCGGGGGTGGAAGAGACCCAGTACTTC
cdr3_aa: CASSKLAGVEETQYF

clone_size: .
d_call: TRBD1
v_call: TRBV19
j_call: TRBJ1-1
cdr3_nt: TGTGCCAGTAGTCCACAGGGGGCGATGAACACTGAAGCTTTCTTT
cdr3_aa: CASSPQGAMNTEAFF

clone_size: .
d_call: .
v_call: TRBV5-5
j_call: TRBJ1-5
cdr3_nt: TGTGCCAGCAGCCCCATCTTTCCACAGGGCCGGTCGCCCCAGCATTTT
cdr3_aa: CASSPIFPQGRSPQHF

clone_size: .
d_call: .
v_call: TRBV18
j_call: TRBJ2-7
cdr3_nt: TGTGCCAGCTCACCCCTTACAGGGCACGAGCAGTACTTC
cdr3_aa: CASSPLTGHEQYF

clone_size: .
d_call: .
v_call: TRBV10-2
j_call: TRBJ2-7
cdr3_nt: TGCGCCAGCAGTGTGGCATACGAGCAGTACTTC
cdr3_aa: CASSVAYEQYF

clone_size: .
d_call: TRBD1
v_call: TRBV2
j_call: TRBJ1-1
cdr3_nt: TGTGCCAGCAGCAGTACAGGGGACACTGAAGCTTTCTTT
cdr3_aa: CASSSTGDTEAFF

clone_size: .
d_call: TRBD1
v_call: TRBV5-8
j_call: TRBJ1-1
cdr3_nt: TGTGCCAGCAGCTACAGGGGGAGCGCTGAAGCTTTCTTT
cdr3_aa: CASSYRGSAEAFF

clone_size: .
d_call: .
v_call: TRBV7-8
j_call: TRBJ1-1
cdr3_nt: TGTGCCAGCAGCTTAGGGGTGGGGAGCATGAACACTGAAGCTTTCTTT
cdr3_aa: CASSLGVGSMNTEAFF

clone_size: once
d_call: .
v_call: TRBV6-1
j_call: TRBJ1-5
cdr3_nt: TGTGCCAGCAGTGAAGCTCCTAGTCAGCCCCAGCATTTT
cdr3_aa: CASSEAPSQPQHF

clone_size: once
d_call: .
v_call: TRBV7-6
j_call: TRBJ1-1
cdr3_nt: TGTGCCAGCAGCTCGACCAGGGGAACGAACACTGAAGCTTTCTTT
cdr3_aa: CASSSTRGTNTEAFF

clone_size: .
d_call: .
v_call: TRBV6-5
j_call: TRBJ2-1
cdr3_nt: TGTGCCAGCAGGATGGCGGGGAGCCCCTACAATGAGCAGTTCTTC
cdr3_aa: CASRMAGSPYNEQFF

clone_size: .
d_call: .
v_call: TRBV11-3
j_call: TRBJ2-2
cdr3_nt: TGTGCCAGCAGCTTAGGTGACAGTCCCCCCGGGGAGCTGTTTTTT
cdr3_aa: CASSLGDSPPGELFF

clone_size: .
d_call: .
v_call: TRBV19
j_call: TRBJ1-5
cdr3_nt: TGTGCCAGTTCACGACAGCTACTTAGCAATCAGCCCCAGCATTTT
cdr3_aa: CASSRQLLSNQPQHF

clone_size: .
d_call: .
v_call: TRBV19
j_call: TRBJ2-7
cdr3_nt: TGTGCCAGTAGTAGACTTTTGGGGGCCGACGAGCAGTACTTC
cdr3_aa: CASSRLLGADEQYF

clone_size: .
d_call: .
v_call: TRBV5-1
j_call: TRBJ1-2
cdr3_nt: TGCGCCAGCAGCCGGACAGAGGGGACATATGGCTACACCTTC
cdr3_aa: CASSRTEGTYGYTF

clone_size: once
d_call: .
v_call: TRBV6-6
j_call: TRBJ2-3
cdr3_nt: TGTGCCAGCAGTTACGCGGGGGCTAGCACAGATACGCAGTATTTT
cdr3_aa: CASSYAGASTDTQYF

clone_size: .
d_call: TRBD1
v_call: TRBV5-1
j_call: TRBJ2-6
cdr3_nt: TGCGCCAGCAGCCCGGGACAGGCAAGCTCTGGGGCCAACGTCCTGACTTTC
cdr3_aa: CASSPGQASSGANVLTF

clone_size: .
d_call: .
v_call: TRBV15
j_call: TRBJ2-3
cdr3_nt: TGTGCCACCAGAAGTCTTGTCTATAGTCCAGATACGCAGTATTTT
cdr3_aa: CATRSLVYSPDTQYF

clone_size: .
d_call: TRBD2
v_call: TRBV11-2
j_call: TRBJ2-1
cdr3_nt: TGTGCCAGCAGCCAGGCCCCTAGCGGGGTTGAGCAGTTCTTC
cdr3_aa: CASSQAPSGVEQFF

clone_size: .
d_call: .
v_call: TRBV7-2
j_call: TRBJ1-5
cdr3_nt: TGTGCCAGCAGCCGGGACATTTATCAGCCCCAGCATTTT
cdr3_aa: CASSRDIYQPQHF

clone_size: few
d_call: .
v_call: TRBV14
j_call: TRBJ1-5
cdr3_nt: TGTGCCAGCAGCCGAGGGCAGGCCCAGCCCCAGCATTTT
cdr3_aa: CASSRGQAQPQHF

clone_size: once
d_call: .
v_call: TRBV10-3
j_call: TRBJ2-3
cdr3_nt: TGTGCCATCAGTGACTCTTTGCAGGGTTCAGATACGCAGTATTTT
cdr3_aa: CAISDSLQGSDTQYF

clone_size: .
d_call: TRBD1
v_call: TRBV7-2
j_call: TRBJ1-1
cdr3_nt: TGTGCCAGCAAAGAGGGGGCCAGCCACTACACTGAAGCTTTCTTT
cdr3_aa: CASKEGASHYTEAFF

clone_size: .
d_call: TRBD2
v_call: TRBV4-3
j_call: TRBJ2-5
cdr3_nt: TGCGCCAGCAGCCAAGAACGAAGCGGGGGGTTCCAAGAGACCCAGTACTTC
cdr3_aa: CASSQERSGGFQETQYF

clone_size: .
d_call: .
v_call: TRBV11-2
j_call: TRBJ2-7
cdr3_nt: TGTGCCAGCAGCTTAATGTCGGGACACTTCCCCCACGAGCAGTACTTC
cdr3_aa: CASSLMSGHFPHEQYF

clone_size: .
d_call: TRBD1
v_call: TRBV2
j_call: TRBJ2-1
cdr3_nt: TGTGCCAGCAGTGTGGGACAGGGGGCGAATGAGCAGTTCTTC
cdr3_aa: CASSVGQGANEQFF

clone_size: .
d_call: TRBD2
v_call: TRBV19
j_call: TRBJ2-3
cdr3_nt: TGTGCCAGTAGTATCGGGACTAGGGGCACAGATACGCAGTATTTT
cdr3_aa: CASSIGTRGTDTQYF

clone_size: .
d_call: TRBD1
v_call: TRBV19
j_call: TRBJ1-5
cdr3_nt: TGTGCCAGTAGAGACAGGGTGGAGAATCAGCCCCAGCATTTT
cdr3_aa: CASRDRVENQPQHF

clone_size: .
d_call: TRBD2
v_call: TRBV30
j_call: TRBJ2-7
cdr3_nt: TGTGCCTGGAGTAATCAACCCGGGACTAGAGCGGCCTACGAGCAGTACTTC
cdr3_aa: CAWSNQPGTRAAYEQYF

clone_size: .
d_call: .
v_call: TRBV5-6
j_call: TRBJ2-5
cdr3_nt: TGTGCCAGCAGCTTTTTGGGGGGGCAGGGTAAAGAGACCCAGTACTTC
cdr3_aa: CASSFLGGQGKETQYF

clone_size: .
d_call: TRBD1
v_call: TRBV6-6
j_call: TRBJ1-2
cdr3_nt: TGTGCCAGCAGTTATACAGGGGTTGGCTATGGCTACACCTTC
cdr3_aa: CASSYTGVGYGYTF

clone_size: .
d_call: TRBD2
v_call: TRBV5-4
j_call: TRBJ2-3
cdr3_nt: TGTGCCAGCAAGGTTAGCGGGGGGCCAGATACGCAGTATTTT
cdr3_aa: CASKVSGGPDTQYF

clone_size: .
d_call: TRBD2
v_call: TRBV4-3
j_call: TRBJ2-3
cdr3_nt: TGCGCCAGCAGCCAAGTCCTAGCGGGGGGCACAGATACGCAGTATTTT
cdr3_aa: CASSQVLAGGTDTQYF